The 14 T cell receptor beta chains reported below all come from one sample, sequenced in a study of cytomegalovirus exposure and HLA in healthy donors. Vbeta (60) and Jbeta (13) primers were used in the PCR. Using immunoSEQ multiplex PCR, the repertoire was profiled, and TCRdb retains in-frame clones only, with some absent. This table holds over 150,000 clones, approximately 81% found once. Sequenced sample: PBMCs. All receptors derive from a male donor in good health and CMV-seronegative.

The rearrangement joins TRBV16 to TRBJ2-1, with 7 bases matching TRBD2. The CDR3 runs 14 residues. Germline CDR1 reads KGHSY; CDR2 reads FQNENV. Trimming removed 4 bases from V and 4 bases from J; junction bases left unmatched: 4. CDR3 sequence: CASSPEGGYNEQFF. CDR3 nucleotides: TGTGCCAGCAGCCCCGAGGGAGGGTACAATGAGCAGTTCTTC.

The chain recombines TRBV29-1 with TRBJ1-1, with unresolved D. Germline loops: CDR1 SQVTM, CDR2 ANQGSEA. The CDR3 runs 14 residues. The germline V and J ends were trimmed by 4 bases and 0 bases, with 12 bases remaining between them. CDR3 protein: CSVVAGALNTEAFF. The CDR3 coding sequence is TGCAGCGTTGTAGCGGGCGCTTTGAACACTGAAGCTTTCTTT.

The rearrangement links TRBV7-9 to TRBJ2-3; weak D call: TRBD2 (5 bases). CDR1 SEHNR and CDR2 FQNEAQ come from the germline V gene (reference sequence). This CDR3 is 15 amino acids long. The V and J ends lost 5 bases and 2 bases respectively, with 14 bases between them. Written as DNA, the CDR3 is TGTGCCAGCAGCCCAAAGCGGAGATTCACAGATACGCAGTATTTT. It codes for CASSPKRRFTDTQYF.

This CDR3 is CASRATGGHQPQHF. In DNA, the CDR3 is TGTGCCAGCAGGGCAACAGGGGGCCATCAGCCCCAGCATTTT. This chain uses TRBV6-5 with TRBJ1-5; 9 nucleotides line up with TRBD1. The CDR3 is 14 residues long. The V gene's germline CDR1 is MNHEY and CDR2 SVGAGI. The trim removed 6 bases at V and 5 bases at J, leaving 5 bases unmatched.

V and J are TRBV15 and TRBJ2-7; maybe TRBD2 (6 bases). CDR1 is LNHNV, CDR2 YYDKDF, per germline (reference sequence). This CDR3 contains 16 residues. Trimming took 0 bases from V and 3 from J, leaving 15 bases between them. Here the CDR3 DNA reads TGTGCCACCAGCAGAGATGGGGCGGAGGGCGACTACGAGCAGTACTTC. Protein product: CATSRDGAEGDYEQYF.

The chain combines TRBV6-6 with TRBJ1-2, with D uncertain. Germline lookup yields CDR1 MNHNY and CDR2 SVGAGI (reference sequence). The germline V and J ends were trimmed by 2 bases and 7 bases, with 20 bases remaining between them. This CDR3 comprises 16 residues. CDR3 DNA: TGTGCCAGCAGTTACAGGATGGTAGCCCCTCCGTCTGGCTACACCTTC. As protein: CASSYRMVAPPSGYTF.

DNA of the CDR3: TGTGCCAGCAGTGGGCCAGGGGGTGAAGAGACCCAGTACTTC. It specifies CASSGPGGEETQYF. This chain joins TRBV6-1 and TRBJ2-5; 7 bases are shared with TRBD1. CDR3 length equals 14 residues. Germline lookup yields CDR1 MNHNS and CDR2 SASEGT. J was trimmed by 3 bases and V by 4 bases; bases with no gene match: 5.

The V and J genes are TRBV4-3 and TRBJ2-7; TRBD2 aligns across 8 bases. In germline, CDR1 is LGHNA, CDR2 YSLEER. The junction had 8 bases not matched to a gene; V was cut back by 1 base and J by 3 bases. The CDR3 spans 16 residues. CDR3 in DNA: TGCGCCAGCAGCCAAGGATCCCGGGGGGGAGGCTACGAGCAGTACTTC. Translation: CASSQGSRGGGYEQYF.

This clone came up a few times. The genes are TRBV6-4 and TRBJ2-1; the D gene is possibly TRBD2 (6 bases). The germline V gene has CDR1 MRHNA and CDR2 SNTAGT. The CDR3 has 14 residues. Deletions cut 0 bases from V and 4 bases from J, with 7 bases between. The CDR3 region has the DNA TGTGCCAGCAGTGACTCGGGGGGTTACAATGAGCAGTTCTTC. Its translation is CASSDSGGYNEQFF.

V and J are TRBV28 and TRBJ1-2; D call uncertain. Germline V gene data show CDR1 as MDHEN and CDR2 as SYDVKM. With 3 bases removed from V and 7 bases from J, the gap between germline ends came to 15 bases. This CDR3 comprises 14 residues. The CDR3 nucleotides are TGTGCCAGCAGTTTTCCCGGGTATTTATTTGGCTACACCTTC. Translated, it gives CASSFPGYLFGYTF.

The genes are TRBV5-1 and TRBJ2-3, with TRBD2 matching 7 bases. Germline CDR1 reads SGHRS; CDR2 reads YFSETQ. V gave up 0 bases and J gave up 7 bases; unmatched junction bases: 5. CDR3 size: 14 residues. CDR3: CASSLEWRGNTQYF. Here the CDR3 DNA reads TGCGCCAGCAGCTTGGAGTGGCGGGGGAATACGCAGTATTTT.

The J gene is TRBJ2-7, the V gene TRBV7-9; 9 bases are a match to TRBD1. The germline V gene encodes CDR1 SEHNR and CDR2 FQNEAQ (reference sequence). Germline trimming cut 1 base from V and 1 base from J; bases unmatched to any gene: 5. The CDR3 consists of 16 residues. The CDR3 is CASSLVWTGDSYEQYF. CDR3 coding DNA: TGTGCCAGCAGCTTAGTTTGGACAGGGGATTCCTACGAGCAGTACTTC.

The gene calls are TRBV7-6 and TRBJ1-2, with D perhaps TRBD1 (5 bases). The CDR3 extends over 12 amino acids. Germline V gives CDR1 SGHVS, CDR2 FNYEAQ. Trimming left V 4 bases short and J 8 bases short, with 11 bases between. CDR3 nucleotides: TGTGCCAGCAGCTCTCGGGGGGTAGGCTACACCTTC. Translating it yields CASSSRGVGYTF.

The chain has TRBV7-2 and TRBJ2-7, with TRBD1 identical over 10 bases. The length of the CDR3 is 15 residues. Unmatched junction bases numbered 8, after V lost 8 bases and J lost 1 base. The germline gives CDR1 SGHTA, CDR2 FQGNSA. CDR3 sequence (DNA): TGTGCCAGCGGGTCCCCGGGACAGGGGTCCTACGAGCAGTACTTC. Amino acid sequence: CASGSPGQGSYEQYF. The full variable domain, completed using reference TRBV7-2 and TRBJ2-7, is GAGVSQSPSNKVTEKGKDVELRCDPISGHTALYWYRQSLGQGLEFLIYFQGNSAPDKSGLPSDRFSAERTGGSVSTLTIQRTQQEDSAVYLCASGSPGQGSYEQYFGPGTRLTVT.